This is a list of T cell receptor beta chains from one sample in a study of shared clonotypes between healthy human individuals. Clones were sequenced by immunoSEQ multiplex PCR, and TCRdb holds only the in-frame ones, with some missing. The sample lists some 1.5 million clones, around 97% occurring once. The sample consisted of naive CD4+ T cells sorted from blood. These receptors were taken from a man younger than 40 in good health. CDR3s include the opening cysteine and the closing phenylalanine or tryptophan. D genes are given only for firm matches. Rows give clone size only sometimes, using once, few, many, or a class for an expanded clone.

v_call	d_call	clone_size	j_call	cdr3_nt	cdr3_aa
TRBV29-1	TRBD1	.	TRBJ2-7	TGCAGCGCCCTGGACAGGATTTACGAGCAGTACTTC	CSALDRIYEQYF
TRBV28	.	.	TRBJ1-5	TGTGCCAGCAGTACCGACAGGCCCAGGGGGCCCCAGCATTTT	CASSTDRPRGPQHF
TRBV2	.	.	TRBJ1-1	TGTGCCAGCAGTGAAGCCCCCGGGAGTAGAGCTTTCTTT	CASSEAPGSRAFF
TRBV10-3	TRBD2	.	TRBJ2-7	TGTGCCATCCGCGGAGAGGCGGGAGCGTCATACGAGCAGTACTTC	CAIRGEAGASYEQYF
TRBV2	.	.	TRBJ2-3	TGTGCCAGTAACAGACAGTCAGGCACAGATACGCAGTATTTT	CASNRQSGTDTQYF
TRBV11-2	.	.	TRBJ2-7	TGTGCCAGCAGCTTAAAGGCCTACGAGCAGTACTTC	CASSLKAYEQYF
TRBV19	.	.	TRBJ2-2	TGTGCCAGTAACTGGTGGCGGGATCGGTCCGGGGAGCTGTTTTTT	CASNWWRDRSGELFF
TRBV7-6	.	.	TRBJ2-5	TGTGCCAGCAGCCCCCAGGGGGGGTTGGAGACCCAGTACTTC	CASSPQGGLETQYF
TRBV14	TRBD2	once	TRBJ2-2	TGTGCCAGCAGCCGTTTAGCGGGGATCGGGGAGCTGTTTTTT	CASSRLAGIGELFF
TRBV5-4	TRBD2	.	TRBJ2-1	TGTGCCAGCAGCCCCAAGCGGGGCTCCTACAATGAGCAGTTCTTC	CASSPKRGSYNEQFF
TRBV10-1	TRBD1	.	TRBJ2-5	TGCGCCAGCAGTGAGAGACAGGGGGCGGGAGAGACCCAGTACTTC	CASSERQGAGETQYF
TRBV19	.	.	TRBJ1-5	TGTGCCAGTAGTATAGAGGGGGGCAGGCTTTTAGATCAGCCCCAGCATTTT	CASSIEGGRLLDQPQHF
TRBV9	TRBD1	.	TRBJ1-3	TGTGCCAGCAGCGTGAGAGGACAGGGCCGAGGAAACACCATATATTTT	CASSVRGQGRGNTIYF
TRBV21-1	.	.	TRBJ2-5	TGTGCCAGCAGCCTACCGACTAGCGGTAGCCAAGAGACCCAGTACTTC	CASSLPTSGSQETQYF
TRBV5-1	.	.	TRBJ2-3	TGCGCCAGCTCGGCGGGCGGGAGCACAGATACGCAGTATTTT	CASSAGGSTDTQYF
TRBV2	.	.	TRBJ2-7	TGTGCCAGCAGGCACGGGCCAGCTTTATACGAGCAGTACTTC	CASRHGPALYEQYF